Here is one TCR beta chain with its context. Its specificity is not known. CDR1 and CDR2 from the germline V gene are LNHDA and SQIVND (reference sequence). The CDR3 runs 16 residues. One entry per CDR3 protein, without DNA, is what TCRdb gives after re-calling the 5' RACE reads. This sample's clone table lists approximately 380,000 distinct CDR3 sequences. The data were taken from a study of monozygotic twins with inflammatory bowel disease. Findings and limits, study-wide: Repertoire similarity did not separate concordant from discordant twins, possibly from limited power.

Someone took an approximately 2.5 ml blood sample from each of the donors. The rearrangement uses TRBV19 and TRBJ2-3; TCRdb selects TRBD1, and the lack of DNA leaves this call unchecked. The source of this sequence is a human donor with ulcerative colitis or Crohn's disease, or a healthy co-twin of an affected twin (not recorded which). The specimen sequenced was blood. Here the CDR3 reads CASSRYYRGLSDTQYF.